The 9 T cell receptor beta chains below all came from one sample that was sequenced in a study of regulatory T cells in long-lasting Graves disease. Described time point: newly diagnosed GD, antithyroid drugs for less than 3 months. Generation of the TCR library employed RNA extracted from PBMCs. Construction of the TCR beta libraries employed iRepertoire HTBI primers in conjunction with Arm-PCR of CDR3 regions. TCRdb reprocessed the multiplex PCR reads with MiXCR, giving one entry per CDR3 protein. The repertoire holds about 300,000 distinct CDR3 sequences, with 15% to 20% as singletons. The sample in question was peripheral blood mononuclear cells (PBMCs), obtained at new diagnosis, from a patient treated with antithyroid drugs. The source is a female donor with Graves disease.

The chain uses TRBV6-5 and TRBJ1-2; no clear D. V was clipped by 3 bases and J by 3 bases, with 17 bases between them. The CDR3 has 16 residues. The germline CDR1 and CDR2 sequences are MNHEY and SVGAGI. CDR3 loop: CASSYRAGIPHYGYTF. DNA of the CDR3: TGTGCCAGCAGTTATCGGGCTGGGATTCCGCACTATGGCTACACCTTC.

The rearrangement joins TRBV4-2 to TRBJ2-7; TRBD2 is a possible D gene (6 bases). Trimming removed 1 base at V and 0 bases at J, with 7 bases between. CDR1 is LGHNA and CDR2 is YNFKEQ in the germline V gene. This CDR3 is built from 14 residues. CDR3 residues: CASSQVGSSYEQYF. CDR3 DNA: TGTGCCAGCAGCCAAGTCGGGAGCTCCTACGAGCAGTACTTC.

The sample holds many counts of this clonotype. In nucleotides, the CDR3 is TGTGCCAGCAGTTACGGGCAGGGACGGGACACTGAAGCTTTCTTT. It is translated as CASSYGQGRDTEAFF. The gene calls are TRBV6-5 and TRBJ1-1, with D perhaps matching TRBD1 (5 bases). Germline V gives CDR1 MNHEY, CDR2 SVGAGI. Trimming removed 2 bases at V and 3 bases at J, with 13 bases between. This CDR3 has 15 residues.

The gene calls are TRBV3-1 and TRBJ2-5, with 7 bases lining up with TRBD2. The CDR3 is 18 amino acids. Trimming removed 0 bases from V and 5 bases from J; junction bases left unmatched: 15. The germline gives CDR1 LGHDT, CDR2 YNNKEL (reference sequence). CDR3 bases: TGTGCCAGCAGCCAAGATTTTAGCACAAAGCGGGGTTTGGAGACCCAGTACTTC. It specifies CASSQDFSTKRGLETQYF.

This clonotype was detected ten times or more. The chain links TRBV15 to TRBJ2-1, with TRBD2 as a possible D gene (5 bases). Germline V gene data show CDR1 as LNHNV and CDR2 as YYDKDF (reference sequence). The CDR3 runs 18 residues. Trimming cost V 1 base and J 0 bases, with 16 bases left between them. CDR3 in amino acids: CATSRVARALSSYNEQFF. CDR3 DNA sequence: TGTGCCACCAGCAGAGTTGCGAGGGCGTTGAGCTCCTACAATGAGCAGTTCTTC.

In this sample, this clonotype turned up a few times. J is TRBJ2-3 and V is TRBV6-2 or TRBV6-3; 11 nucleotides line up with TRBD2. The germline gives CDR1 MNHEY, CDR2 SVGEGT. J gave up 4 bases and V 8 bases, and 11 bases lay outside the gene matches. This CDR3 contains 16 residues. CDR3 sequence: CASLTTSGSSPDTQYF. CDR3 nucleotides: TGTGCCAGCTTAACCACTAGCGGGAGTAGCCCAGATACGCAGTATTTT.

Ten or more counts support this clonotype. This chain joins TRBV6-2 or TRBV6-3 and TRBJ2-7; D possibly corresponds to TRBD1 (5 bases). CDR1 is MNHEY and CDR2 is SVGEGT in the germline V gene. CDR3 length equals 14 residues. The V and J ends lost 5 bases and 5 bases respectively, with 16 bases between them. CDR3 DNA: TGTGCCAGCAGTGAACCCAAGGGGCACGACGAGCAGTACTTC. It encodes CASSEPKGHDEQYF.

Turning to this clonotype: With a much larger clone just one base away, this may be a read error. CDR3 bases: TGTGCCAGCAGCTTATGGGGCAAGTTGACAGTGGCGACCCAGTACTTC. Translating it yields CASSLWGKLTVATQYF. The V and J genes are TRBV11-2 and TRBJ2-5; a weak D match, TRBD1 (5 bases). V dropped 2 bases and J dropped 7 bases, with 20 bases sitting between them. Germline CDR1 and CDR2: SGHAT and FQNNGV. The CDR3 spans 16 residues.

The sample holds many counts of this clonotype. This chain uses TRBV19 with TRBJ2-7, with D perhaps matching TRBD2 (6 bases). The DNA end is more similar to TRBJ2-5, so the J call may be wrong. The CDR3 totals 12 residues. Germline values: CDR1 LNHDA, CDR2 SQIVND (reference sequence). CDR3 amino acids: CASSPIGGTQYF. CDR3 sequence (DNA): TGTGCCAGTAGCCCGATCGGGGGGACCCAGTACTTC.